This passage covers 17 T cell receptor beta chains from one sample sequenced in a study of technical replicates of blood from a handful of donors. The protocol was immunoSEQ multiplex PCR, while the TCRdb copy is restricted to in-frame clones and leaves out a portion. Of 55,000 to 75,000 clones in the sample, 86% are singletons; the top ten hold roughly 5%. The material sequenced was PBMCs. The receptors come from a human donor in good health. Some clones in this sample may be carry-over from other donors' samples.

The rearrangement links TRBV5-6 to TRBJ1-6; 7 bases are a match to TRBD1. With V trimmed by 0 bases and J by 5 bases, 8 bases remained unmatched. Germline assignment: CDR1 SGHDT and CDR2 YYEEEE. The CDR3 sequence is 17 residues long. The CDR3 reads CASSLDRGTTHNSPLHF. Written as DNA, the CDR3 is TGTGCCAGCAGCTTGGACAGGGGAACTACACATAATTCACCCCTCCACTTT. Together with reference TRBV5-6 and TRBJ1-6, the CDR3 gives the full variable domain: DAGVTQSPTHLIKTRGQQVTLRCSPKSGHDTVSWYQQALGQGPQFIFQYYEEEERQRGNFPDRFSGHQFPNYSSELNVNALLLGDSALYLCASSLDRGTTHNSPLHFGNGTRLTVT.

The gene calls are TRBV10-3 and TRBJ2-3; TRBD2 agrees at 8 bases. The V gene end was trimmed by 3 bases and the J gene end by 4 bases; junction bases not matched to a gene: 3. CDR1 and CDR2 from the germline V gene are ENHRY and SYGVKD. The CDR3 is 14 amino acids. In DNA form, the CDR3 reads TGTGCCATCAGTGAACGGGGGGGTGCAGATACGCAGTATTTT. Encoded protein: CAISERGGADTQYF.

The rearrangement joins TRBV7-3 to TRBJ2-1; TRBD2 matches at 9 bases. The CDR3 loop spans 15 amino acids. Germline CDR1 SGHTA, CDR2 FQGTGA. V trimming: 5 bases; J trimming: 8 bases; junction bases outside the gene matches: 10. The DNA of the CDR3 is TGTGCCAGCAGCCCGGGACTAGCTCTTAACGATGAGCAGTTCTTC. Its protein product is CASSPGLALNDEQFF.

The genes are TRBV16 and TRBJ2-3; D ambiguous. The CDR3 totals 17 residues. With 0 bases removed from V and 0 bases from J, the gap between germline ends came to 13 bases. Germline CDR1 is KGHSY and CDR2 is FQNENV. The CDR3, as DNA: TGTGCCAGCAGCCAATCGAGCGTAGTACTAAGCACAGATACGCAGTATTTT. Translation: CASSQSSVVLSTDTQYF.

This chain links TRBV18 with TRBJ1-2; tentative D call: TRBD1 (5 bases). The CDR3 totals 14 residues. Trimming took off 5 bases at V and 0 bases at J, with 10 bases between the two ends. CDR1 is KGHSH, CDR2 LQKENI, per germline. CDR3 bases: TGTGCCAGCTCATTGGGACTAACTAACTATGGCTACACCTTC. Translated: CASSLGLTNYGYTF.

The rearrangement joins TRBV7-9 to TRBJ2-1, with 10 bases matching TRBD2. Germline CDR1 SEHNR, CDR2 FQNEAQ (reference sequence). The CDR3 extends over 14 amino acids. V was clipped by 4 bases and J by 8 bases; unmatched bases: 5. As DNA, the CDR3 is TGTGCCAGCAGCTCCCCGGGACTAGCGTATGAGCAGTTCTTC. Its protein is CASSSPGLAYEQFF.

The rearrangement joins TRBV7-2 to TRBJ2-1, with TRBD1 matching 9 bases. After removal of 5 bases from V and 3 bases from J, the junction contained 5 bases not matched to a gene. The CDR3 extends over 15 amino acids. In germline, CDR1 is SGHTA, CDR2 FQGNSA. This CDR3 is CASSRGQGNYNEQFF. The CDR3 nucleotides read TGTGCCAGCAGCCGAGGACAGGGGAACTACAATGAGCAGTTCTTC.

The sample holds a few counts of this clone. The genes are TRBV21-1 and TRBJ1-5; the D call TRBD1 from the table was never checked on the DNA. TRBV21-1 is an annotated pseudogene. This CDR3 has 16 amino acids. CDR3 amino acids: CASSRGQGLRDQPQHF. The CDR3 coding sequence is TGTGCCAGCAGCCGCGGACAGGGACTTCGGGATCAGCCCCAGCATTTT.

The rearrangement uses TRBV2 and TRBJ2-1, with TRBD2 matching over 10 bases. Germline values: CDR1 SNHLY, CDR2 FYNNEI. The J segment lost 0 bases and the V segment lost 7 bases, leaving 6 bases of the junction unmatched. CDR3 length equals 16 residues. For the CDR3, the DNA is TGTGCCAGCACCCGCAGCGGGAGGGCCTCCTACAATGAGCAGTTCTTC. This translates into CASTRSGRASYNEQFF.

The V and J genes are TRBV6-6 and TRBJ2-7; 7 bases line up with TRBD2. Looked up from germline, CDR1 is MNHNY and CDR2 is SVGAGI (reference sequence). This CDR3 region has 16 residues. Trimming removed 2 bases from V and 4 bases from J; junction bases left unmatched: 11. In nucleotides, the CDR3 is TGTGCCAGCAGTTACCAAGGAACTCACGGGGGGTACGAGCAGTACTTC. The encoded protein is CASSYQGTHGGYEQYF.

The table lists this clone with a few counts. This rearrangement joins TRBV5-6 to TRBJ2-7, with D maybe TRBD2 (6 bases). The CDR3 sequence is 16 residues long. In germline, CDR1 is SGHDT, CDR2 YYEEEE. The ends were cut back, 1 base at V and 3 bases at J, with 17 bases in the middle. CDR3 nucleotides: TGTGCCAGCAGCTTGAGGGGCGGGACGACGGGCTACGAGCAGTACTTC. This codes for CASSLRGGTTGYEQYF.

V is TRBV29-1 and J is TRBJ1-4; 9 nucleotides line up with TRBD1. The CDR3 runs 12 residues. Trimming at V came to 7 bases and at J to 8 bases, leaving 5 bases not matched to a gene. Per the germline V gene, CDR1 is SQVTM and CDR2 is ANQGSEA. CDR3 sequence reads: CSARDRVEKLFF. CDR3 in DNA: TGCAGCGCCCGGGACAGGGTAGAAAAACTGTTTTTT.

Only one count was recorded for this clone. This chain uses TRBV28 with TRBJ2-4; 8 bases are a match to TRBD1. The CDR3 length is 14 residues. CDR1 is MDHEN, CDR2 SYDVKM, per germline. V gave up 4 bases and J gave up 8 bases; unmatched junction bases: 7. In DNA form, the CDR3 reads TGTGCCAGCAGTTCCCTCGGACAGGGAGACATTCAGTACTTC. Amino acid sequence: CASSSLGQGDIQYF.

V gene TRBV5-1 combines with J gene TRBJ2-7, with a weak D call TRBD2 (5 bases). V shed 4 bases and J shed 3 bases, with 17 bases lying between them. Germline CDR1 and CDR2: SGHRS and YFSETQ. This CDR3 comprises 15 residues. The CDR3, as DNA: TGCGCCAGCAGCCAAGATATTACGGGAAACTACGAGCAGTACTTC. Its translation is CASSQDITGNYEQYF. Together with reference TRBV5-1 and TRBJ2-7, the CDR3 gives the full variable domain: KAGVTQTPRYLIKTRGQQVTLSCSPISGHRSVSWYQQTPGQGLQFLFEYFSETQRNKGNFPGRFSGRQFSNSRSEMNVSTLELGDSALYLCASSQDITGNYEQYFGPGTRLTVT.

This chain joins TRBV7-2 and TRBJ1-4; tentative D call: TRBD1 (5 bases). The ends were cut back, 3 bases at V and 8 bases at J, with 10 bases in the middle. Looked up from germline, CDR1 is SGHTA and CDR2 is FQGNSA. The CDR3 contains 13 residues. As DNA, the CDR3 is TGTGCCAGCAGCTTTACCGGGGGAGAAAAACTGTTTTTT. Its protein product is CASSFTGGEKLFF.

The J gene is TRBJ2-3, the V gene TRBV7-9; D gene uncertain. The CDR3 is 13 amino acids. CDR1 is SEHNR and CDR2 is FQNEAQ in the germline V gene (reference sequence). V was clipped by 5 bases and J by 4 bases, with 10 bases between them. CDR3 residues: CASSPGRADTQYF. DNA of the CDR3: TGTGCCAGCAGCCCGGGTCGCGCAGATACGCAGTATTTT.

V is TRBV28 and J is TRBJ2-7; 10 bases align to TRBD2. The trim removed 0 bases at V and 0 bases at J, leaving 2 bases unmatched. CDR3 length: 16 residues. Germline V gene sequence: CDR1 MDHEN, CDR2 SYDVKM. This chain's CDR3 is CASSLWASGSSYEQYF. The DNA of the CDR3 is TGTGCCAGCAGTTTATGGGCTAGCGGGAGCTCCTACGAGCAGTACTTC.